These 12 T cell receptor beta chains were sequenced from one sample in a study of beta chain features in type 1 diabetes. Study results and caveats: Shortening of TCRB CDR3s, moderate but significant, appeared in all four CD4+ subsets of Type 1 diabetes patients.

The study reverse transcribed the entire isolated RNA, so it sequenced expressed TCRB transcripts. Produced via immunoSEQ multiplex PCR; TCRdb's table is partial and in-frame only. The table shows 680,000 or so clones, with around 15% occurring only once. No antigens are known for them. The sequencing sample was made of naive CD4+ T cells from blood. These TCRs come from a man younger than 35 with type 1 diabetes.

The chain joins TRBV30 to TRBJ2-6; a weak D match, TRBD1 (6 bases). The CDR3 has 17 amino acids. Trimming cost V 0 bases and J 1 base, with 13 bases left between them. Per germline, CDR1 GTSNPN and CDR2 SVGIG (reference sequence). CDR3 residues: CAWSVPGAVSGANVLTF. CDR3 nucleotides: TGTGCCTGGAGTGTCCCAGGGGCGGTGTCTGGGGCCAACGTCCTGACTTTC. Looking up the rest from reference TRBV30 and TRBJ2-6 gives the full variable domain: SQTIHQWPATLVQPVGSPLSLECTVEGTSNPNLYWYRQAAGRGLQLLFYSVGIGQISSEVPQNLSASRPQDRQFILSSKKLLLSDSGFYLCAWSVPGAVSGANVLTFGAGSRLTVL.

The chain uses TRBV9 and TRBJ1-4, with TRBD1 identical over 7 bases. The V segment lost 3 bases and the J segment 7 bases; nucleotides outside the gene matches: 18. The germline gives CDR1 SGDLS, CDR2 YYNGEE. The CDR3 loop spans 18 amino acids. The DNA for the CDR3 is TGTGCCAGCAGCGCGGACAGGTTGAGGGGTCGGATGAGTGAAAAACTGTTTTTT. Translated, it gives CASSADRLRGRMSEKLFF.

This clone was detected only a few times. The rearrangement uses TRBV6-5 and TRBJ2-7; possibly TRBD1 for D (6 bases). Germline assignment: CDR1 MNHEY and CDR2 SVGAGI. Trimming shortened V by 6 bases and J by 4 bases, and 19 bases separated the two germline ends. The CDR3 spans 15 residues. The CDR3 spells CASRGAVPLAYEQYF. CDR3 DNA: TGTGCCAGCAGGGGGGCGGTCCCGCTTGCATACGAGCAGTACTTC.

The sample holds a few counts of this clone. The chain carries TRBV20-1 and TRBJ2-3; possibly TRBD1 or TRBD2 for D (6 bases each). The CDR3 extends over 11 amino acids. Per the germline V gene, CDR1 is DFQATT and CDR2 is SNEGSKA (reference sequence). V was pared by 8 bases and J by 8 bases, with 14 bases between. The CDR3 reads CSFGGPGTQYF. The CDR3 bases are TGCAGTTTCGGGGGCCCCGGTACGCAGTATTTT.

CDR3 coding DNA: TGCGCCAGCAAGACGGGGCAGGGGGTTTCAACTTTGACTGAAGCTTTCTTT. It specifies CASKTGQGVSTLTEAFF. The V call is TRBV10-2, the J call TRBJ1-1, with 7 bases aligning to TRBD1. V trimming: 7 bases; J trimming: 5 bases; junction bases outside the gene matches: 19. The CDR3 is 17 amino acids. Germline V gives CDR1 WSHSY, CDR2 SAAADI.

The chain combines TRBV7-9 with TRBJ2-5; D might be TRBD1 (6 bases). The CDR3 is 16 residues long. V was clipped by 0 bases and J by 0 bases, with 11 bases between them. Per germline, CDR1 SEHNR and CDR2 FQNEAQ (reference sequence). CDR3 nucleotide sequence: TGTGCCAGCAGCTTAGCCCACGGACAGTACCAAGAGACCCAGTACTTC. Translated, it gives CASSLAHGQYQETQYF.

The chain couples TRBV4-1 to TRBJ1-1; D gene unclear. Germline assignment: CDR1 MGHRA and CDR2 YSYEKL. The V gene lost 6 bases and the J gene lost 2 bases, with 4 bases spanning the gap. The CDR3 sequence is 11 residues long. CDR3 region: CASRSNTEAFF. DNA of the CDR3: TGCGCCAGCAGGAGTAACACTGAAGCTTTCTTT.

This chain links TRBV5-1 with TRBJ2-2; D is unclear. The CDR3 is 16 residues long. Trimming removed 0 bases from V and 7 bases from J, with 16 bases in between. Germline V gives CDR1 SGHRS, CDR2 YFSETQ. The CDR3 DNA sequence: TGCGCCAGCAGCTTGGGAAGATATACCGGCGGCGGGGAGCTGTTTTTT. Translation: CASSLGRYTGGGELFF.

V usage is TRBV6-6 and J usage is TRBJ2-6; D is unresolved. In germline, CDR1 is MNHNY, CDR2 SVGAGI (reference sequence). The V gene lost 4 bases and the J gene lost 0 bases, with 10 bases spanning the gap. The length of the CDR3 is 16 residues. CDR3 nucleotides: TGTGCCAGCAGTTCGACACCGAACTCTGGGGCCAACGTCCTGACTTTC. Translating it yields CASSSTPNSGANVLTF.

The CDR3 loop is CASSEQGNQPQHF. The CDR3 region has the DNA TGTGCCAGCAGTGAACAGGGGAATCAGCCCCAGCATTTT. The chain uses TRBV2 and TRBJ1-5; D possibly corresponds to TRBD1 (6 bases). Looked up from germline, CDR1 is SNHLY and CDR2 is FYNNEI. The CDR3 covers 13 residues. Trimming removed 2 bases from V and 4 bases from J, with 6 bases in between. Complete variable domain (other parts from reference TRBV2 and TRBJ1-5): EPEVTQTPSHQVTQMGQEVILRCVPISNHLYFYWYRQILGQKVEFLVSFYNNEISEKSEIFDDQFSVERPDGSNFTLKIRSTKLEDSAMYFCASSEQGNQPQHFGDGTRLSIL.

The chain is built from TRBV6-6 and TRBJ1-5; 9 bases fit TRBD1. In germline, CDR1 is MNHNY, CDR2 SVGAGI (reference sequence). The CDR3 is made up of 13 amino acids. The V gene end was trimmed by 5 bases and the J gene end by 5 bases; junction bases not matched to a gene: 1. The CDR3 sequence: CASSRTGDQPQHF. The CDR3 DNA sequence: TGTGCCAGCAGTCGGACAGGGGATCAGCCCCAGCATTTT.

This clone showed up just a few times. This chain joins TRBV5-1 and TRBJ2-1, with D perhaps matching TRBD2 (6 bases). Germline V gives CDR1 SGHRS, CDR2 YFSETQ. V shed 2 bases and J shed 8 bases, with 8 bases lying between them. The CDR3 has 12 residues. This CDR3 reads CASSFGGDEQFF. The CDR3 DNA sequence: TGCGCCAGCAGCTTTGGCGGGGATGAGCAGTTCTTC.